Listed below are T cell receptor beta chains from one sample, sequenced in a study of cytomegalovirus exposure and HLA in healthy donors. Measured with immunoSEQ multiplex PCR; TCRdb has only the in-frame clones, and not every one. The sample table includes nearly 200,000 clones. Sequencing input: PBMCs. These receptors originate from a boy aged 5-17 years in good health and CMV-seronegative. Each CDR3 is given with its conserved first and last residue. The order of the fields is V gene, D gene, J gene, CDR3 protein, CDR3 DNA. A D gene is named only where the DNA matches it firmly.

TRBV7-9	TRBD1	TRBJ2-7	CASSLTGGVTYEQYF	TGTGCCAGCAGCTTGACAGGGGGTGTGACCTACGAGCAGTACTTC
TRBV6-1	TRBD2	TRBJ2-2	CASSELAAGGLNTGELFF	TGTGCCAGCAGTGAATTAGCGGCGGGAGGACTTAACACCGGGGAGCTGTTTTTT
TRBV7-9	TRBD1	TRBJ1-1	CASSFGQGNTEAFF	TGTGCCAGCAGCTTCGGACAGGGGAACACTGAAGCTTTCTTT
TRBV7-2	NA	TRBJ2-5	CASSHGGTYQETQYF	TGTGCCAGCAGCCATGGGGGGACGTACCAAGAGACCCAGTACTTC
TRBV28	NA	TRBJ2-3	CASSLGGTEYTDTQYF	TGTGCCAGCAGTTTAGGCGGGACAGAATACACAGATACGCAGTATTTT
TRBV30	TRBD1	TRBJ1-1	CAWSVVTGGEEQAFF	TGTGCCTGGAGTGTAGTAACAGGGGGCGAGGAACAAGCTTTCTTT
TRBV5-1	NA	TRBJ2-7	CASSSDLDGEQYF	TGCGCCAGCAGCTCGGACTTGGATGGCGAGCAGTACTTC
TRBV30	NA	TRBJ2-3	CAWSQGTKSTDTQYF	TGTGCCTGGAGTCAAGGGACAAAGAGCACAGATACGCAGTATTTT
TRBV19	NA	TRBJ1-4	CASRNSNEKLFF	TGTGCCAGTAGAAACTCTAATGAAAAACTGTTTTTT
TRBV19	NA	TRBJ2-5	CASSILAEETQYF	TGTGCCAGTAGTATATTGGCGGAGGAGACCCAGTACTTC
TRBV30	NA	TRBJ2-7	CAWSPQMVSEQYF	TGTGCCTGGAGTCCCCAGATGGTAAGCGAGCAGTACTTC
TRBV5-1	NA	TRBJ2-7	CASSLAPGISYEQYF	TGCGCCAGCAGCTTGGCCCCAGGGATCTCCTACGAGCAGTACTTC
TRBV6-5	NA	TRBJ2-5	CASSPLYLDQETQYF	TGTGCCAGCAGTCCACTTTATTTAGACCAAGAGACCCAGTACTTC
TRBV2	NA	TRBJ1-2	CASLEVDRTYGYTF	TGTGCCAGCTTAGAGGTCGACAGGACTTATGGCTACACCTTC
TRBV5-1	TRBD1	TRBJ1-6	CASSPDRDDTPLHF	TGCGCCAGCAGCCCGGACAGGGACGATACACCCCTCCACTTT
TRBV5-6	NA	TRBJ1-5	CASSLGGRPLNQPQHF	TGTGCCAGCAGCTTGGGGGGCAGGCCACTCAATCAGCCCCAGCATTTT
TRBV11-2	NA	TRBJ2-2	CASSFSEAGELFF	TGTGCCAGCAGCTTTTCCGAGGCCGGGGAGCTGTTTTTT
TRBV7-8	NA	TRBJ1-4	CASSLETVSRGLFF	TGTGCCAGCAGCTTAGAGACAGTCTCCAGGGGACTGTTTTTT
TRBV11-2	NA	TRBJ1-4	CASSPGRGSEKLFF	TGTGCCAGCAGTCCCGGGAGGGGTAGTGAAAAACTGTTTTTT
TRBV20-1	NA	TRBJ2-1	CSVALANEQFF	TGCAGTGTCGCCTTGGCCAATGAGCAGTTCTTC
TRBV10-3	NA	TRBJ2-7	CAISLGQESKYF	TGTGCCATCAGCCTCGGACAAGAGAGCAAGTACTTC
TRBV13	NA	TRBJ2-3	CASSSSLPIADTQYF	TGTGCCAGCAGCTCGTCCCTCCCAATAGCAGATACGCAGTATTTT
TRBV28	NA	TRBJ2-3	CASSIQSGGTDTQYF	TGTGCCAGCTCCATCCAGTCCGGGGGCACAGATACGCAGTATTTT
TRBV6-4	NA	TRBJ1-5	CASSREGGGNQPQHF	TGTGCCAGCAGTCGAGAAGGGGGTGGCAATCAGCCCCAGCATTTT
TRBV28	NA	TRBJ1-5	CASSPGGNQPQHF	TGTGCCAGCAGCCCGGGAGGGAATCAGCCCCAGCATTTT
TRBV30	TRBD1	TRBJ2-6	CAWRNRGSGANVLTF	TGTGCCTGGCGTAACAGGGGCTCTGGGGCCAACGTCCTGACTTTC
TRBV12-5	NA	TRBJ2-5	CASGFGAYQETQYF	TGTGCTAGTGGTTTTGGGGCGTACCAAGAGACCCAGTACTTC
TRBV11-3	NA	TRBJ2-3	CASSPPGEDTQYF	TGTGCCAGCAGCCCGCCGGGAGAAGATACGCAGTATTTT
TRBV6-1	NA	TRBJ2-7	CASSRIGDIRYEQYF	TGTGCCAGCAGCCGAATCGGGGATATTAGGTACGAGCAGTACTTC
TRBV28	NA	TRBJ2-5	CASGRRTFPVTQYF	TGTGCCAGCGGGAGGCGGACATTCCCGGTGACCCAGTACTTC
TRBV28	TRBD1	TRBJ1-2	CASRKTGVSYYGYTF	TGTGCCAGCAGAAAAACAGGGGTTAGCTACTATGGCTACACCTTC
TRBV5-1	TRBD2	TRBJ2-5	CASSLVGTSGGTQYF	TGCGCCAGCAGCTTGGTCGGGACTAGCGGGGGGACCCAGTACTTC
TRBV4-2	TRBD2	TRBJ2-7	CASSPASGGYEQYF	TGTGCCAGCAGCCCGGCGAGCGGGGGGTACGAGCAGTACTTC
TRBV6-5	TRBD1	TRBJ1-2	CASTPTGERGGYTF	TGTGCCAGCACCCCCACAGGGGAAAGAGGTGGCTACACCTTC
TRBV7-9	NA	TRBJ2-2	CASSISGDTGELFF	TGTGCCAGCAGCATTTCAGGTGACACCGGGGAGCTGTTTTTT
TRBV7-2	NA	TRBJ2-7	CASSLNRDSYEQYF	TGTGCCAGCAGCTTAAACAGGGACTCCTACGAGCAGTACTTC
TRBV27	TRBD2	TRBJ2-7	CASRPRGLAEISSYEQYF	TGTGCCAGCCGACCCCGGGGCCTAGCGGAGATTAGCTCCTACGAGCAGTACTTC
TRBV7-2	NA	TRBJ2-2	CASSLGSTGELFF	TGTGCCAGCAGCTTAGGGAGCACCGGGGAGCTGTTTTTT
TRBV28	NA	TRBJ2-3	CASSPYPERVADTQYF	TGTGCCAGCAGCCCCTATCCGGAGAGGGTTGCAGATACGCAGTATTTT
TRBV5-1	NA	TRBJ2-3	CASSLLAGAGGDTQYF	TGCGCCAGCAGCTTGTTGGCGGGGGCCGGTGGAGATACGCAGTATTTT